The T cell receptor (beta chain) described here comes from a study of cytomegalovirus exposure and HLA in healthy donors (dated by TCRdb to about 2017). Some background on the complete study: According to an earlier analysis of around 600 of the donors, about 180 million T cells yielded roughly 110 million unique TCR beta sequences and around 280 Gb of sequence data. Typing coverage varied by locus: roughly 620-640 donors for A, B, C, DRB1 and DQB1; roughly 560 for DQA1; nearly 610 for DPA1; 450 to 480 for DPB1. Among 300 to 500 genotyped donors of the cohort, an average of around 250,000 unique TCR beta nucleotide sequences was sequenced per donor, of which about 19% were non-productive. The study aimed to test whether signatures of past pathogen exposure could be identified by cataloging public T cell receptors. About five DR-DQ haplotypes were treated as single units for association and clustering because of strong linkage in the cohort. To predict cytomegalovirus infection status, the study brought together high-throughput TCR immunosequencing, statistical association of individual TCRs with disease status, and machine learning. Along with the roughly 610-subject first cohort, a separate validation cohort of over a hundred different subjects was used. Of the 300 to 400 genotyped donors, around 81% fell in the genetic ancestry cluster associated with self-reported Caucasian donors. To decide whether each TCR beta V gene segment behaved as functional or pseudogenic, an earlier analysis of several hundred of the donors relied on high-throughput TCR beta sequencing. Donor age, sex, ethnicity and CMV serostatus were collected together with the repertoire data. The study profiled the T cell repertoires of 500 to 800 subjects by immunosequencing and related them to cytomegalovirus serostatus. About 310 gigabases of sequencing data and approximately 93 million unique TCR sequences were included in an early release covering 500 to 750 HLA-typed donors. Rather than using new phenotypic data, the later analysis identified candidate immune exposures from TCR beta sequences and from how often those sequences occurred across donors. A later analysis re-examined previously published TCR beta repertoires from 600 to 700 donors and added high-resolution HLA genotyping to investigate patterns of TCR occurrence. All discovery cohort repertoires had been generated using a single sequencing platform. A later genetic analysis used genome-wide SNP genotypes for about 60% of the 666 donors, treating that subset as a discovery cohort. HLA typing covered class I and class II loci at four-digit resolution.

A note on this clone: Its antigen is not yet known.

The cohort consisted of 670 or so healthy bone marrow donors. At the time of sampling, all cohort members were nominally healthy, though unrecorded immune exposures were likely present. The donor was CMV seronegative and was included in the group of several hundred seronegative cohort members. Every donor gave a peripheral blood sample, and the peripheral blood mononuclear cells from that sample were used for TCR beta sequencing. The Qiagen DNeasy Blood Extraction Kit was used to extract genomic DNA from the blood cell samples. CDR3 length: 13 amino acids, cysteine to phenylalanine. Only the CDR3 DNA stays, 39 bases, in frame from base 1. CDR1 and CDR2 (SQVTM, ANQGSEA) derive from the germline V gene. Trimmed from V: 3 bases; trimmed from J: 8 bases; junction bases lacking a gene match: 5. The library was built by means of the immunoSEQ multiplex PCR assay. For the multiplex PCR, a mixture combining 60 forward primers for TCR Vbeta segments and 13 reverse primers for TCR Jbeta segments was used. The CDR3 region of rearranged TCR beta genes was amplified from genomic DNA with a multiplex PCR assay. Amplified TCR beta libraries were sequenced as 87-base-pair reads on the Illumina HiSeq System. The original pipeline was this. A later analysis tallied tens of millions of unique TCR beta chains across the 666 repertoires, and approximately 12 million of those chains were shared by two or more donors. A nearest-neighbor algorithm error-corrected the raw reads and collapsed the reads into unique sequences, merging closely related sequences to remove PCR and sequencing errors. CDR3 sequences were aligned to IMGT reference sequences to assign V, D and J gene segments. For a sequence to be retained, at least a six-nucleotide match to both a V gene segment and a J gene segment was required. A rearrangement was called productive if the CDR3 had no stop codons and remained in frame with V and J, and every other rearrangement was called non-productive. Following IMGT convention, CDR3 was defined as the stretch from the second conserved V-encoded cysteine to the conserved J-encoded phenylalanine. The earlier analysis of about 570 of the donors excluded any sequence lacking an unambiguous match to a single V gene segment. In an earlier analysis of 450 to 750 of the donors, a V segment was called functional when productive rearrangements were above 56.7%, and segregating when the standard deviation between donors exceeded 5%. A statistical classification framework was built for diagnosing cytomegalovirus status from the catalog of TCR beta chain sequences. A later analysis assigned V and J genes by comparing TCR nucleotide sequences with IMGT/GENE-DB human TR gene sequences. In a later analysis, CDR3 sequences and most-parsimonious VDJ recombination scenarios were assigned using the TCRdist pipeline. A later analysis defined each TCR beta chain by its CDR3 amino acid sequence plus V-gene family, and excluded reads lacking a unique V-gene family. As a way to deal with suspected cross-contamination and a sequencing artifact, a later analysis dropped roughly 620 nucleotide sequences that were highly shared and had low generation probability. For each public chain, a later analysis derived a clonal expansion index from normalized ranks of inferred template counts within each repertoire. Generation probabilities in a later analysis came from a VDJ recombination model fitted to out-of-frame rearrangements, and those results were checked against IGoR. In a later analysis, TCR-TCR, TCR-HLA and TCR-CMV co-occurrence was scored with hypergeometric tests, and a repertoire-size bias correction was applied to TCR pairs. To estimate false discovery rates, a later analysis permuted the HLA or CMV assignments 20 times. A later analysis grouped co-occurring TCRs with DBSCAN, adding TCRdist sequence similarity when clustering within HLA-allele-positive subsets. Repertoires with fewer than 30,000 or more than 120,000 public chains, plus five repertoires with anomalous nucleotide sharing, were excluded from co-occurrence clustering. TCRdb limited this immuneACCESS table to in-frame rearrangements with V and J called. A share of clones is missing; checked studies link under half to unresolved V genes, and the rest is unexplained. That table supplies the V and J calls and clone size; D and trimming were determined from the DNA. The record for this sample contains around 130,000 clones. Jointly, the top ten make up 1.5% to 2.5% of the sample.

What the authors observed across the whole study: Cytomegalovirus status was reported to be diagnosed by the classifier with high specificity and sensitivity in both the original and validation cohorts. A group of highly shared sequence variants was considered likely to be a technical artifact of the sequencing pipeline. In vitro tests confirmed that a few of the cytomegalovirus-associated TCR beta chains recognize cytomegalovirus antigens. Most TCR sequences were seen in very few donors, while some public TCRs were found in many individuals. V-gene and J-gene trimming of TCR beta chains was associated with a missense DCLRE1C variant in a later genetic analysis, and the association was replicated in an independent cohort. In the study, about 150 TCR beta chains were listed as associated with cytomegalovirus. Assigning TCR associations to individual alleles was difficult when HLA alleles, especially DR and DQ, strongly co-occurred. For the cohort, immune exposure information was limited to CMV serostatus. Linkage disequilibrium might explain the correlated functional status among segregating V segments, but an unknown experimental factor could not be ruled out. A later analysis reported that several top co-occurrence clusters appeared linked to parvovirus B19, influenza, CMV and Epstein-Barr virus. Compared with equally common non-associated chains, HLA-associated TCR beta chains in a later analysis were more clonally expanded and had lower generation probabilities. An earlier analysis of around 600 of the donors showed that most TCR beta V segments appeared in productive rearrangements either about 87% or about 30% of the time, which broadly matched IMGT annotations. In a later analysis, more than 15,000 TCR beta sequences were associated with specific HLA alleles at a false discovery rate of 0.05. According to a later analysis, TCR association rates differed among HLA loci, with DRB1 alleles showing the most associated TCRs and HLA-C alleles showing the fewest. Presence/absence analyses assumed roughly uniform sequencing depth across donors, an assumption that may not hold. Because the 87-base-pair reads could not distinguish some IMGT-functional V segments, including TRBV6-2 and TRBV6-3, those segments were excluded. A further reported finding was that TCR beta sequences accurately predicted the HLA-A and HLA-B alleles for most subjects in the first cohort. Because counts were too low, seventeen rarely observed V segments, including chromosome 9 orphons, were excluded from the earlier analysis of 587 of the donors. In a later genetic analysis, fewer N-insertions in productive TCRs were reported among donors in an Asian-associated ancestry cluster than the roughly 670-donor mean. This cohort had only TCR beta chains sequenced, and the lack of alpha or paired-chain data limited which features could be detected. Because HLA typing was unavailable for some donors at each locus, only the typed subset was used in association tests. In a later analysis, most CMV-associated TCR beta chains were found to appear HLA-restricted, with HLA associations seemingly driven largely by CMV exposure. It was suggested by the authors that the approach could potentially be generalized to other disease states and immunological phenotypes.

The TCR sequence derives from a woman aged 55 to 70 in good health and CMV-seronegative. The chain joins TRBV29-1 to TRBJ1-2; 11 middle bases align to TRBD1. Material for sequencing was PBMCs. The DNA is as follows: TGCAGCGTTGATCGGACAGGGGGCCGGGGCTACACCTTC. It translates to CSVDRTGGRGYTF. The CDR3, completed at both ends by the reference TRBV29-1 and TRBJ1-2 genes, gives the full variable domain SAVISQKPSRDICQRGTSLTIQCQVDSQVTMMFWYRQQPGQSLTLIATANQGSEATYESGFVIDKFPISRPNLTFSTLTVSNMSPEDSSIYLCSVDRTGGRGYTFGSGTRLTVV.